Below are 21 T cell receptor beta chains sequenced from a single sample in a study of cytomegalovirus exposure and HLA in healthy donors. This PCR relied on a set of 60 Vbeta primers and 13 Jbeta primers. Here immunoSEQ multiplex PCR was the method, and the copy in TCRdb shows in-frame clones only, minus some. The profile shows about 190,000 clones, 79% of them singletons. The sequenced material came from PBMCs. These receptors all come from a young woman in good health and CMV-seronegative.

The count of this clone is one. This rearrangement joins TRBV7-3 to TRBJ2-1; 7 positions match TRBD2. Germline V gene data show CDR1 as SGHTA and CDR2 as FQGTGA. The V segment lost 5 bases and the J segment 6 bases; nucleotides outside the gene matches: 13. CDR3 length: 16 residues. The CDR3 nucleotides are TGTGCCAGCAGCGGTTCGACTAGCTCCTCAATCAATGAGCAGTTCTTC. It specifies CASSGSTSSSINEQFF.

The CDR3 protein is CASSIERRGRTDTQYF. The CDR3 bases are TGTGCCAGTAGTATAGAGAGGAGGGGGCGCACAGATACGCAGTATTTT. The gene calls are TRBV19 and TRBJ2-3; possibly TRBD1 for D (7 bases). This CDR3 spans 16 amino acids. CDR1 LNHDA and CDR2 SQIVND come from the germline V gene (reference sequence). V lost 0 bases to trimming and J lost 1 base, with 11 bases between them.

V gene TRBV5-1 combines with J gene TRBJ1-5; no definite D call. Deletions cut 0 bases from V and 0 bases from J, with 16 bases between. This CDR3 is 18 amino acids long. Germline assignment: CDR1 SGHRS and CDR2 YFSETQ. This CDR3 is CASSLVVQANYSNQPQHF. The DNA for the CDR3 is TGCGCCAGCAGCTTGGTCGTCCAGGCCAATTATAGCAATCAGCCCCAGCATTTT.

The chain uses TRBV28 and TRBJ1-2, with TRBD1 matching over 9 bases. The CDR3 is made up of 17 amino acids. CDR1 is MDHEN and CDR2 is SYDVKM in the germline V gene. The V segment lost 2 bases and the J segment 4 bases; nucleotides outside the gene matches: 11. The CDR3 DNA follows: TGTGCCAGCAGTTTACCGAAACAGGGGGCGAGACCCTATGGCTACACCTTC. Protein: CASSLPKQGARPYGYTF.

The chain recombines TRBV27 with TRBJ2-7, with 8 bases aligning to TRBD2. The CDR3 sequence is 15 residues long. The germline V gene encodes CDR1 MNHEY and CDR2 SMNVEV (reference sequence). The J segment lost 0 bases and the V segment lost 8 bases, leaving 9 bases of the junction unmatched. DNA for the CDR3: TGTGCCAGCGCCGCGGGACTAGTTCCCTCCTACGAGCAGTACTTC. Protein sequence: CASAAGLVPSYEQYF.

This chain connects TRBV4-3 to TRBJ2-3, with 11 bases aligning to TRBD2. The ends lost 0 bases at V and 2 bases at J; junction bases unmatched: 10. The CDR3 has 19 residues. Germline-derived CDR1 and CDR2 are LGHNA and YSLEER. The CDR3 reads CASSQDERTSGWATDTQYF. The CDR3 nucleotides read TGCGCCAGCAGCCAAGACGAGAGGACTAGCGGGTGGGCCACAGATACGCAGTATTTT.

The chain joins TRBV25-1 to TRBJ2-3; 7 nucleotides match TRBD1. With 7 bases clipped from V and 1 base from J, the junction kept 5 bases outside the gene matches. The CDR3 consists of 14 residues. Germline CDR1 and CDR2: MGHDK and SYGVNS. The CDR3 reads CASNTGVGTDTQYF. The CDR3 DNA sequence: TGTGCCAGCAACACAGGGGTCGGCACAGATACGCAGTATTTT.

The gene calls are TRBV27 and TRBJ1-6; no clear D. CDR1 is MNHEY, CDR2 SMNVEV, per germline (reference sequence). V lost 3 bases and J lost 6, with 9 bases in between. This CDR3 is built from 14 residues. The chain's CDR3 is CASSFRGRNSPLHF. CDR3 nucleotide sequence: TGTGCCAGCAGTTTCAGAGGGCGTAATTCACCCCTCCACTTT.

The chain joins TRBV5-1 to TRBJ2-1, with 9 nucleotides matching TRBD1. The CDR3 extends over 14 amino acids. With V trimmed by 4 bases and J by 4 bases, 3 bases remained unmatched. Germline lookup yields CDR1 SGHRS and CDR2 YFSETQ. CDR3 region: CASSPGQGYNEQFF. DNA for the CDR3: TGCGCCAGCAGCCCGGGACAGGGTTACAATGAGCAGTTCTTC.

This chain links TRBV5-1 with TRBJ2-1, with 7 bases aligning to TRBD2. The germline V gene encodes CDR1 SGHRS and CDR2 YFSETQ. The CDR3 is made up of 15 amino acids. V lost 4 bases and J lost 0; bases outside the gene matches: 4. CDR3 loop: CASSNKRDSYNEQFF. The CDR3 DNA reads TGCGCCAGCAGCAACAAGCGGGACTCCTACAATGAGCAGTTCTTC.

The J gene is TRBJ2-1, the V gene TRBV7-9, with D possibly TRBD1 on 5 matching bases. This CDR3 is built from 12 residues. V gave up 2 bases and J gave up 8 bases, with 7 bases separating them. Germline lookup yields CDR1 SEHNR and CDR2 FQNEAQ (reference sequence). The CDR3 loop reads CASSLTGHEQFF. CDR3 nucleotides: TGTGCCAGCAGCTTAACAGGACATGAGCAGTTCTTC.

The CDR3 region is CASLQETGSPYNEQFF. The CDR3 region has the DNA TGTGCCAGCCTACAAGAAACAGGGTCACCTTACAATGAGCAGTTCTTC. The gene calls are TRBV27 and TRBJ2-1; a weak D match, TRBD1 (6 bases). The CDR3 runs 16 residues. The V end was cut by 8 bases, the J end by 4 bases, with 21 bases between. Germline CDR1 and CDR2: MNHEY and SMNVEV (reference sequence).

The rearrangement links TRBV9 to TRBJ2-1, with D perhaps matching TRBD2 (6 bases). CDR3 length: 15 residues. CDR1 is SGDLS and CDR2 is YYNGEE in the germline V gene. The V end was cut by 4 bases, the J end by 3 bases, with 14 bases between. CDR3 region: CASSPSGGIYNEQFF. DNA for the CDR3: TGTGCCAGCAGCCCCTCTGGGGGGATCTACAATGAGCAGTTCTTC.

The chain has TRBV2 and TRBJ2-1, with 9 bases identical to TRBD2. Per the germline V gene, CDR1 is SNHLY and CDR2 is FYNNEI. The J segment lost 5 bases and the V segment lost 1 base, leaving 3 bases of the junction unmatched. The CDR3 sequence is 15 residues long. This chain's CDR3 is CASSEGLAENNEQFF. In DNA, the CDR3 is TGTGCCAGCAGTGAAGGACTAGCGGAAAACAATGAGCAGTTCTTC.

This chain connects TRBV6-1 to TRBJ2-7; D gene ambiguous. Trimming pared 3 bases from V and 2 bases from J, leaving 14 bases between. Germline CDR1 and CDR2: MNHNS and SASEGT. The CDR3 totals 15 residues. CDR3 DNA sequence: TGTGCCAGCAGTGAGTGGGCCTCAAATACCTACGAGCAGTACTTC. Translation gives CASSEWASNTYEQYF.

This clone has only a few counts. As DNA, the CDR3 is TGCGCCAGCAGCTTGGCCGCGGGGGTCGGCACAGATACGCAGTATTTT. This codes for CASSLAAGVGTDTQYF. The genes are TRBV5-1 and TRBJ2-3; TRBD2 matches 7 bases. The CDR3 is 16 amino acids. Trimming took 0 bases from V and 1 from J; bases not matched to a gene: 5. The V gene's germline CDR1 is SGHRS and CDR2 YFSETQ.

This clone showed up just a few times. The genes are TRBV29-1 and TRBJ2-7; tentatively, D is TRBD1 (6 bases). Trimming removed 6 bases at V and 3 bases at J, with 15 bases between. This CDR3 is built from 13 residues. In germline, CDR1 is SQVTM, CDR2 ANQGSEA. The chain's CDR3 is CSVSPGQIYEQYF. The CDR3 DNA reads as TGCAGCGTCTCCCCCGGACAGATCTACGAGCAGTACTTC.

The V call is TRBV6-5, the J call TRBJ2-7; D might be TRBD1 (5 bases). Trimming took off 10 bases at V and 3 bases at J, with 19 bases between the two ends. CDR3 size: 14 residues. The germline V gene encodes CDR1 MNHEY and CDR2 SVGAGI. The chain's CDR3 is CANETASNFYEQYF. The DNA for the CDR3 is TGTGCCAACGAGACAGCATCGAACTTCTACGAGCAGTACTTC.

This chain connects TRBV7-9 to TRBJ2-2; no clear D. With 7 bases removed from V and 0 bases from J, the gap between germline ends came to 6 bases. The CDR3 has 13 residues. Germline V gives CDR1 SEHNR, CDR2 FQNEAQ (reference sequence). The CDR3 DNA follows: TGTGCCAGCACCTACGCGAACACCGGGGAGCTGTTTTTT. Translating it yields CASTYANTGELFF. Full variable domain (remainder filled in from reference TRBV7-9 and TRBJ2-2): DTGVSQNPRHKITKRGQNVTFRCDPISEHNRLYWYRQTLGQGPEFLTYFQNEAQLEKSRLLSDRFSAERPKGSFSTLEIQRTEQGDSAMYLCASTYANTGELFFGEGSRLTVL.

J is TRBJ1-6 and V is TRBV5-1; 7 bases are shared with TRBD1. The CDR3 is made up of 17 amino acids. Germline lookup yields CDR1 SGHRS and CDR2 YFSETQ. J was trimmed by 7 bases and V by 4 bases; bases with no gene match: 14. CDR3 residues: CASSRITGAAGNSPLHF. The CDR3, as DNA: TGCGCCAGCAGCCGGATTACAGGGGCCGCAGGGAATTCACCCCTCCACTTT.

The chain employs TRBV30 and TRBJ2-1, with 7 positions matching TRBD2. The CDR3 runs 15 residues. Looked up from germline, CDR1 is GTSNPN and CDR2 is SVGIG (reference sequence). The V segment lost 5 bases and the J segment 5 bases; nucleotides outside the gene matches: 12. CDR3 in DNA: TGTGCCTGGGGGATAAGGACTAGGTACCACAATGAGCAGTTCTTC. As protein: CAWGIRTRYHNEQFF.